This T cell receptor (beta chain) was captured in a study of neurological immune-mediated disorders. Study-wide points: Private repertoires in all groups were suggested, as expanded clones shared no CDR3 amino acid sequences across subjects.

CDR1 DFQATT and CDR2 SNEGSKA come from the germline V gene (reference sequence). The CDR3 has 11 amino acids. Losses at the gene ends were 7 bases for V and 5 bases for J; bases not matched to a gene: 5. Time point reported: longitudinal time-point 2. The unsorted libraries were made from 2 million PBMCs kept at -80 C. TCRdb re-called the 5' RACE reads with MiXCR, one entry per CDR3 protein. This table holds roughly 60,000 distinct CDR3 sequences, nearly 10% found once. This clonotype showed up many times. The antigen is unknown. V and J are TRBV20-1 and TRBJ2-7; 7 bases fit TRBD1. The sequenced sample consisted of PBMCs. The receptor comes from a man aged 25 to 40 in good health. The CDR3 DNA is TGCAGTGGCCACCAGGGGGACGAGCAGTACTTC. Translation gives CSGHQGDEQYF.